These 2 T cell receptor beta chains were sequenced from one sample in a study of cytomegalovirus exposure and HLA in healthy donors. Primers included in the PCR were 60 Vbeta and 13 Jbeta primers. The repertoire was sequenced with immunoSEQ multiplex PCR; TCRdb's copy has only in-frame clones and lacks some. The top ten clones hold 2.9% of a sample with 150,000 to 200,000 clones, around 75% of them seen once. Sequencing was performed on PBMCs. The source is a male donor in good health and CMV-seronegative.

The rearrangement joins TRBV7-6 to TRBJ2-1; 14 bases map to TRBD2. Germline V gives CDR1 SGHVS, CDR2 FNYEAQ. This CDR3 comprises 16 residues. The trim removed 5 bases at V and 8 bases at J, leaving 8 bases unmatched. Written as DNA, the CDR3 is TGTGCCAGCAGCCCGGGGACTAGCGGGAGTTTAGATGAGCAGTTCTTC. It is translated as CASSPGTSGSLDEQFF.

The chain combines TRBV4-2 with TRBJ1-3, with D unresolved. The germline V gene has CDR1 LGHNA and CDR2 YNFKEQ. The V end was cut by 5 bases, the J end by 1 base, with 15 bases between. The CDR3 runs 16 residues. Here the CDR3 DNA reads TGTGCCAGCAGCTTGGAGGGTACACTGTCTGGAAACACCATATATTTT. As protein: CASSLEGTLSGNTIYF.